The 29 T cell receptor beta chains presented below share a single source sample, sequenced in a study of blood T cell repertoires in COVID-19 (dated by TCRdb to 2020 to 2022). Libraries were constructed by the immunoSEQ multiplex PCR assay. TCRdb limited this immuneACCESS table to in-frame rearrangements with V and J called. A share of clones is missing; checked studies link under half to unresolved V genes, and the rest is unexplained. The sample records fewer than 70,000 clones, 65% to 90% of which are singletons. The ten largest clones represent 1.4% of the sample. The sample was peripheral blood. The receptors were sampled from a woman aged 60-75 years with acute or convalescent COVID-19.

V gene TRBV2 combines with J gene TRBJ1-2; tentative D call: TRBD1 (6 bases). The CDR3 has 12 amino acids. Looked up from germline, CDR1 is SNHLY and CDR2 is FYNNEI. V was cut by 3 bases and J by 8 bases, with 10 bases left in between. CDR3 protein: CASSEGAGGYTF. The CDR3 DNA is TGTGCCAGCAGTGAGGGGGCTGGGGGCTACACCTTC.

This chain uses TRBV5-6 with TRBJ2-5; TRBD1 matches 7 bases. The CDR3 is 13 residues long. From germline, CDR1 is SGHDT and CDR2 YYEEEE. The V and J ends lost 4 bases and 4 bases, in that order; junction bases with no gene match: 4. CDR3 region: CASSDRDRETQYF. As DNA, the CDR3 is TGTGCCAGCAGCGACCGGGACAGAGAGACCCAGTACTTC.

J is TRBJ2-7 and V is TRBV7-3; 10 bases are a match to TRBD1. The V segment lost 5 bases and the J segment 5 bases; nucleotides outside the gene matches: 6. Germline CDR1 SGHTA, CDR2 FQGTGA. This CDR3 has 14 residues. The CDR3 is CASSPGTGAHEQYF. CDR3 bases: TGTGCCAGCAGCCCCGGGACAGGGGCCCACGAGCAGTACTTC.

The CDR3 loop reads CASSLWGGTEAFF. CDR3 nucleotide sequence: TGTGCCAGCAGCTTATGGGGGGGCACTGAAGCTTTCTTT. The genes are TRBV7-9 and TRBJ1-1, with a tentative D call TRBD1 (5 bases). Deletions cut 2 bases from V and 4 bases from J, with 8 bases between. CDR1 and CDR2 from the germline V gene are SEHNR and FQNEAQ (reference sequence). This CDR3 is 13 amino acids long.

CDR3 protein: CASSQGGPDTQYF. The DNA of the CDR3 is TGTGCCAGCAGCCAGGGGGGACCAGATACGCAGTATTTT. The chain recombines TRBV12-3 or TRBV12-4 with TRBJ2-3; tentatively, D is TRBD1 (7 bases). The CDR3 totals 13 residues. Trimming cost V 6 bases and J 4 bases, with 11 bases left between them.

In its sample, this clone was seen a few times. V and J are TRBV7-2 and TRBJ1-3; no clear D. Germline CDR1 reads SGHTA; CDR2 reads FQGNSA. V lost 3 bases to trimming and J lost 0 bases, with 6 bases between them. This CDR3 contains 14 residues. CDR3 bases: TGTGCCAGCAGCTTTGGCGGCTCTGGAAACACCATATATTTT. This translates into CASSFGGSGNTIYF.

The CDR3 loop is CASSWTGLTEAFF. CDR3 nucleotide sequence: TGTGCCAGCAGTTGGACAGGTCTTACTGAAGCTTTCTTT. The rearrangement uses TRBV27 and TRBJ1-1, with TRBD1 matching 7 bases. Germline CDR1 reads MNHEY; CDR2 reads SMNVEV (reference sequence). The V segment lost 4 bases and the J segment 5 bases; nucleotides outside the gene matches: 4. The CDR3 is made up of 13 amino acids.

CDR3: CASRRHPGSYEQYF. The CDR3 DNA follows: TGTGCCAGTAGGCGACACCCAGGATCCTACGAGCAGTACTTC. V and J are TRBV19 and TRBJ2-7; D uncertain. Germline-derived CDR1 and CDR2 are LNHDA and SQIVND (reference sequence). V gave up 6 bases and J gave up 1 base, with 13 bases separating them. This CDR3 contains 14 residues.

This chain connects TRBV7-9 to TRBJ1-1; possibly TRBD1 for D (6 bases). The CDR3 is 16 amino acids. Trimming cost V 5 bases and J 5 bases, with 21 bases left between them. Per germline, CDR1 SEHNR and CDR2 FQNEAQ (reference sequence). This chain's CDR3 is CASSPPRGGGHTEAFF. The CDR3 coding sequence is TGTGCCAGCAGCCCACCAAGGGGAGGGGGGCATACTGAAGCTTTCTTT. Using reference TRBV7-9 and TRBJ1-1 for the parts outside the CDR3, the full variable domain is DTGVSQNPRHKITKRGQNVTFRCDPISEHNRLYWYRQTLGQGPEFLTYFQNEAQLEKSRLLSDRFSAERPKGSFSTLEIQRTEQGDSAMYLCASSPPRGGGHTEAFFGQGTRLTVV.

This clone was seen a few times. V usage is TRBV6-5 and J usage is TRBJ2-1; 15 nucleotides align to TRBD2. The CDR3 loop spans 15 amino acids. The germline V gene has CDR1 MNHEY and CDR2 SVGAGI. J gave up 8 bases and V 6 bases, and 5 bases lay outside the gene matches. The CDR3 loop is CASSGLAGGPDEQFF. In DNA, the CDR3 is TGTGCCAGCAGCGGACTAGCGGGAGGGCCAGATGAGCAGTTCTTC.

The J gene is TRBJ1-5, the V gene TRBV19; 8 positions match TRBD1. The ends lost 7 bases at V and 0 bases at J; junction bases unmatched: 5. There are 15 residues in the CDR3. The germline V gene has CDR1 LNHDA and CDR2 SQIVND (reference sequence). The CDR3 sequence: CASIGQGHSNQPQHF. CDR3 nucleotide sequence: TGTGCCAGTATTGGACAGGGTCATAGCAATCAGCCCCAGCATTTT.

J is TRBJ1-1 and V is TRBV6-6; D is undetermined. Trimming left V 2 bases short and J 5 bases short, with 9 bases between. CDR1 is MNHNY and CDR2 is SVGAGI in the germline V gene (reference sequence). The CDR3 extends over 13 amino acids. CDR3 DNA sequence: TGTGCCAGCAGTTACGAGGTATCAACTGAAGCTTTCTTT. Amino acid sequence: CASSYEVSTEAFF.

The chain links TRBV4-2 to TRBJ1-6; D is uncertain. This CDR3 region has 14 residues. Trimming pared 0 bases from V and 10 bases from J, leaving 10 bases between. Germline assignment: CDR1 LGHNA and CDR2 YNFKEQ. This CDR3 reads CASSQDFRSSPLHF. The CDR3 DNA reads as TGTGCCAGCAGCCAAGACTTCAGGTCCTCACCCCTCCACTTT.

The rearrangement links TRBV5-4 to TRBJ2-1; a possible D gene is TRBD2 (6 bases). Per germline, CDR1 SGHNT and CDR2 YYREEE (reference sequence). CDR3 length: 15 residues. V lost 2 bases and J lost 8, with 17 bases in between. This chain's CDR3 is CASSFGSGVFDEQFF. The CDR3 DNA reads as TGTGCCAGCAGCTTCGGATCGGGAGTTTTCGATGAGCAGTTCTTC. Full variable domain (rest looked up from reference TRBV5-4 and TRBJ2-1): ETGVTQSPTHLIKTRGQQVTLRCSSQSGHNTVSWYQQALGQGPQFIFQYYREEENGRGNFPPRFSGLQFPNYSSELNVNALELDDSALYLCASSFGSGVFDEQFFGPGTRLTVL.

The table lists this clone with a few counts. The chain employs TRBV2 and TRBJ2-7; maybe TRBD2 (5 bases). Germline CDR1 and CDR2: SNHLY and FYNNEI. There are 14 residues in the CDR3. V lost 6 bases and J 4 bases, leaving 16 bases between the germline ends. CDR3 DNA: TGTGCCAGCAGCGCCCTACTAGACACTTACGAGCAGTACTTC. It is translated as CASSALLDTYEQYF.

The rearrangement links TRBV27 to TRBJ2-1; maybe TRBD2 (6 bases). The germline V gene encodes CDR1 MNHEY and CDR2 SMNVEV (reference sequence). V gave up 0 bases and J gave up 9 bases, with 15 bases separating them. The CDR3 consists of 15 residues. CDR3 amino acids: CASSLSNGGNTEQFF. Here the CDR3 DNA reads TGTGCCAGCAGTTTATCGAATGGAGGGAATACTGAGCAGTTCTTC.

This chain uses TRBV28 with TRBJ1-2; 9 nucleotides line up with TRBD1. The ends lost 4 bases at V and 2 bases at J; junction bases unmatched: 5. CDR3 length: 15 amino acids. Germline values: CDR1 MDHEN, CDR2 SYDVKM. The CDR3 DNA sequence: TGTGCCAGCAGTTCCGGGACAGGGAAAAACTATGGCTACACCTTC. Translated: CASSSGTGKNYGYTF.

This chain joins TRBV6-1 and TRBJ1-3; no reliable D call. The ends were cut back, 0 bases at V and 9 bases at J, with 9 bases in the middle. This CDR3 comprises 13 residues. Looked up from germline, CDR1 is MNHNS and CDR2 is SASEGT. CDR3 DNA: TGTGCCAGCAGTGAAGCCCCCAGTGGCACCATATATTTT. Amino acid sequence: CASSEAPSGTIYF.

The rearrangement uses TRBV21-1 and TRBJ1-5. TRBV21-1 is a listed pseudogene. The CDR3 has 17 amino acids. CDR3 sequence (DNA): TGTGCCAGCAGCCCTGCTGTGTGGAGGACCGGCAATCAGCCCCAGCATTTT. Translating it yields CASSPAVWRTGNQPQHF.

The rearrangement uses TRBV2 and TRBJ2-7; no clear D. The length of the CDR3 is 11 residues. V was shortened by 6 bases and J by 3 bases, with 6 bases between the two germline ends. The germline gives CDR1 SNHLY, CDR2 FYNNEI. The CDR3 loop is CASSGHYEQYF. The CDR3 region has the DNA TGTGCCAGCAGCGGTCACTACGAGCAGTACTTC.

This chain uses TRBV3-1 (or the pseudogene TRBV3-2) with TRBJ2-3; D is perhaps TRBD2 (5 bases). The CDR3 consists of 14 residues. V dropped 3 bases and J dropped 0 bases, with 7 bases sitting between them. Germline values: CDR1 LGHDT, CDR2 YNNKEL (reference sequence). The CDR3 nucleotides are TGTGCCAGCAGCCAGCGGACTAGCACAGATACGCAGTATTTT. Its protein product is CASSQRTSTDTQYF.

The V call is TRBV3-1 (or the pseudogene TRBV3-2), the J call TRBJ1-2, with 10 bases that match TRBD1. Germline lookup yields CDR1 LGHDT and CDR2 YNNKEL (reference sequence). This CDR3 is built from 16 residues. The V segment lost 5 bases and the J segment 6 bases; nucleotides outside the gene matches: 12. The CDR3: CASSSITPGQGHGYTF. In DNA, the CDR3 is TGTGCCAGCAGCTCAATAACGCCGGGACAGGGGCATGGCTACACCTTC.

The chain couples TRBV7-9 to TRBJ2-1; 8 positions match TRBD1. The junction had 5 bases not matched to a gene; V was cut back by 5 bases and J by 2 bases. Germline V CDR1 and CDR2: SEHNR, FQNEAQ (reference sequence). This CDR3 has 15 amino acids. CDR3 amino acids: CASSRRDRPYNEQFF. CDR3 sequence (DNA): TGTGCCAGCAGCCGCCGGGACAGGCCCTACAATGAGCAGTTCTTC.

The J gene is TRBJ2-3, the V gene TRBV3-1 (or the pseudogene TRBV3-2), with D possibly TRBD2 on 5 matching bases. Trimming took off 0 bases at V and 4 bases at J, with 14 bases between the two ends. CDR1 and CDR2 (germline): LGHDT, YNNKEL (reference sequence). CDR3 length: 16 amino acids. For the CDR3, the DNA is TGTGCCAGCAGCCAAGAAGCAAGTTACGGGGCAGATACGCAGTATTTT. Its translation: CASSQEASYGADTQYF.

The J gene is TRBJ1-2, the V gene TRBV27, with 8 bases fitting TRBD1. The CDR3 contains 12 residues. The V and J ends lost 6 bases and 8 bases, in that order; junction bases with no gene match: 5. In germline, CDR1 is MNHEY, CDR2 SMNVEV (reference sequence). CDR3 sequence (DNA): TGTGCCAGCAGGACAGGGGCCCGGGGCTACACCTTC. Residues: CASRTGARGYTF.

The chain joins TRBV2 to TRBJ1-3, with D possibly TRBD1 on 6 matching bases. The CDR3 covers 16 residues. Germline CDR1 is SNHLY and CDR2 is FYNNEI. Trimming left V 6 bases short and J 0 bases short, with 15 bases between. The CDR3 here is CASSALRGGSGNTIYF. The CDR3 DNA follows: TGTGCCAGCAGCGCCCTACGAGGGGGCTCTGGAAACACCATATATTTT.

V is TRBV6-1 and J is TRBJ1-1; 9 nucleotides align to TRBD1. Germline CDR1 reads MNHNS; CDR2 reads SASEGT. V shed 7 bases, J shed 0 bases, and the junction held 15 bases outside the gene matches. CDR3 size: 18 residues. The CDR3 here is CASIETGGRLLLNTEAFF. CDR3 in DNA: TGTGCCAGCATTGAGACAGGGGGGCGCCTTTTATTGAACACTGAAGCTTTCTTT.

The gene calls are TRBV5-4 and TRBJ2-5; D possibly corresponds to TRBD2 (6 bases). V was cut by 5 bases and J by 3 bases, with 17 bases left in between. This CDR3 is 15 amino acids long. Looked up from germline, CDR1 is SGHNT and CDR2 is YYREEE (reference sequence). The CDR3 DNA reads TGTGCCAGCAGGATGCGGGACTTAGAGGAAGAGACCCAGTACTTC. Encoded protein: CASRMRDLEEETQYF.

This sequence joins TRBV28 and TRBJ2-1; maybe TRBD2 (7 bases). The germline CDR1 and CDR2 sequences are MDHEN and SYDVKM. This CDR3 spans 13 amino acids. V was clipped by 8 bases and J by 7 bases, with 15 bases between them. CDR3 in DNA: TGTGCCAGCCGAGAGGGGGGGGCGAATGAGCAGTTCTTC. This translates into CASREGGANEQFF.